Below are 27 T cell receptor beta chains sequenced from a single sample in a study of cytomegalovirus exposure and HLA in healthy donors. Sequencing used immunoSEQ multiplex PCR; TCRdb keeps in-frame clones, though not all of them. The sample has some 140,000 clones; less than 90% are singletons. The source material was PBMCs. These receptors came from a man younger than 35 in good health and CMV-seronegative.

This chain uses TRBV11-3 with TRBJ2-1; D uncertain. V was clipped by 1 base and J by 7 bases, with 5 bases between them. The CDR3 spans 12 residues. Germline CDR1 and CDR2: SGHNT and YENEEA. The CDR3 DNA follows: TGTGCCAGCAGCTTAGGTTCGAATGAGCAGTTCTTC. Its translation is CASSLGSNEQFF.

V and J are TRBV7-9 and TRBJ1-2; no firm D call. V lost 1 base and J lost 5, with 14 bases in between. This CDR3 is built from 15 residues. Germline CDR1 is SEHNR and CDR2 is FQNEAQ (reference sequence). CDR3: CASSLDRSRSYGYTF. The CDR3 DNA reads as TGTGCCAGCAGCTTAGACCGGTCACGGAGTTATGGCTACACCTTC.

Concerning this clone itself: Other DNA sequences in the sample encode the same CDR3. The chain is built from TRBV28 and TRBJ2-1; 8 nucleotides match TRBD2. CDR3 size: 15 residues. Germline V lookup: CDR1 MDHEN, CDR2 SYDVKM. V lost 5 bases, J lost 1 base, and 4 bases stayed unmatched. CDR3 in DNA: TGTGCCAGCAGTCCAGCGGGAGTATCCTACAATGAGCAGTTCTTC. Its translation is CASSPAGVSYNEQFF.

The CDR3 nucleotides read TGTGCCAGCAGCAGGACTAGTAGACACAATGAGCAGTTCTTC. Residues: CASSRTSRHNEQFF. The rearrangement joins TRBV6-4 to TRBJ2-1; 7 bases match TRBD2. Per germline, CDR1 MRHNA and CDR2 SNTAGT. V lost 6 bases, J lost 5 bases, and 7 bases stayed unmatched. CDR3 length equals 14 residues.

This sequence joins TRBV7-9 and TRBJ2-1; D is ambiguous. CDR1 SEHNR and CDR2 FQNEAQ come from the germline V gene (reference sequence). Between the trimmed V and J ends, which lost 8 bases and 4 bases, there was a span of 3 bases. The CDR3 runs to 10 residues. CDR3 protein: CASSYNEQFF. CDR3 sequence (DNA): TGTGCCAGCTCTTACAATGAGCAGTTCTTC. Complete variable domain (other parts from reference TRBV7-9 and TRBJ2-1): DTGVSQNPRHKITKRGQNVTFRCDPISEHNRLYWYRQTLGQGPEFLTYFQNEAQLEKSRLLSDRFSAERPKGSFSTLEIQRTEQGDSAMYLCASSYNEQFFGPGTRLTVL.

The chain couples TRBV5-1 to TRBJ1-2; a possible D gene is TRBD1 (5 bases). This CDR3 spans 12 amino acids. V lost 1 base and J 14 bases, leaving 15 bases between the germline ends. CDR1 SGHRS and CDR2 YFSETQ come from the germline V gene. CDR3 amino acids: CASSLSGSAATF. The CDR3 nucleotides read TGCGCCAGCAGCTTGTCAGGGTCGGCGGCTACCTTC.

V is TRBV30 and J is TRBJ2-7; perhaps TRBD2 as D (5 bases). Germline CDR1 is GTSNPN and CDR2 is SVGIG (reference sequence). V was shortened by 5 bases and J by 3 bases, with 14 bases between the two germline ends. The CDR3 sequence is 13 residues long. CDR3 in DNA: TGTGCCTGGGGAGCCGTCGGGGTCTACGAGCAGTACTTC. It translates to CAWGAVGVYEQYF.

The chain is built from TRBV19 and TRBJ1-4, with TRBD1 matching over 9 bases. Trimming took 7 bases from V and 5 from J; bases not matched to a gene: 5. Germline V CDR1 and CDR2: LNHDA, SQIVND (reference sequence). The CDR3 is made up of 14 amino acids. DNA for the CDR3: TGTGCCAGTAACCCGGGACAGGGAAATGAAAAACTGTTTTTT. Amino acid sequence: CASNPGQGNEKLFF.

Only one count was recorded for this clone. The DNA for the CDR3 is TGCAGCGTTGAAGGCCGAGGACAGTCCTATGGCTACACCTTC. Translating it yields CSVEGRGQSYGYTF. The chain carries TRBV29-1 and TRBJ1-2; D may be TRBD1 (6 bases). The CDR3 runs 14 residues. Trimming pared 1 base from V and 4 bases from J, leaving 13 bases between. Germline loops: CDR1 SQVTM, CDR2 ANQGSEA.

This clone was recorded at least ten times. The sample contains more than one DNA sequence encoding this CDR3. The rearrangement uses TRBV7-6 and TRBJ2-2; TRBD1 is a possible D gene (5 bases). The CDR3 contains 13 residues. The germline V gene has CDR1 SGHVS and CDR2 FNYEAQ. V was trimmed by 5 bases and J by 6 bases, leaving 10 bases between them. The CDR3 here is CASSLGAAGELFF. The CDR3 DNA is TGTGCCAGCAGCCTTGGGGCGGCCGGGGAGCTGTTTTTT.

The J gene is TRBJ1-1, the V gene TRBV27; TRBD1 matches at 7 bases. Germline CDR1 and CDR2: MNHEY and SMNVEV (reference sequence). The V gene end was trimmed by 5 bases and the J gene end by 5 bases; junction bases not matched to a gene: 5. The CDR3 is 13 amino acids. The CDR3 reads CASSHRGRTEAFF. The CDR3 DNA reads TGTGCCAGCAGTCACAGGGGACGTACTGAAGCTTTCTTT.

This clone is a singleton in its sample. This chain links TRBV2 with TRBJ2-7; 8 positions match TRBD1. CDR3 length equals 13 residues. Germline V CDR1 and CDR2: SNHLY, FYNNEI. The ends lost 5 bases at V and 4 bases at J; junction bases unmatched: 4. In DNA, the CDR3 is TGTGCCAGCAGTATGGACAGGGAGTACGAGCAGTACTTC. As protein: CASSMDREYEQYF.

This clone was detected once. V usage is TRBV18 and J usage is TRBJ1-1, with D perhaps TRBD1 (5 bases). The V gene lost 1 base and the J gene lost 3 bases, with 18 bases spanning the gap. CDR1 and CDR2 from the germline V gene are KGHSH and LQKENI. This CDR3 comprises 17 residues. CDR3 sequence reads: CASSPQIQGSRDTEAFF. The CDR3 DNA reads TGTGCCAGCTCACCACAAATCCAGGGTTCTAGGGACACTGAAGCTTTCTTT.

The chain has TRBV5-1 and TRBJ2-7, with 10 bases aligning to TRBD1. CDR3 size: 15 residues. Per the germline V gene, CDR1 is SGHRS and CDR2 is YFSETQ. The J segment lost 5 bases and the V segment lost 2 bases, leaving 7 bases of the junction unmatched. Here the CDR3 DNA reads TGCGCCAGCAGCTTCATGGGACAGGGGCTGGACGAGCAGTACTTC. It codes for CASSFMGQGLDEQYF.

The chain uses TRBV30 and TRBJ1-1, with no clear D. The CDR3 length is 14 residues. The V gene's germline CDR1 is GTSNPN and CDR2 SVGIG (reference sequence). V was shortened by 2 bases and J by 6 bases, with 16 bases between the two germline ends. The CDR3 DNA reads TGTGCCTGGAGTCATGATATAGGGAGCGCTGAAGCTTTCTTT. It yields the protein CAWSHDIGSAEAFF.

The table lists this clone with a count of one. CDR3 sequence reads: CASSLWGLTSYGYTF. CDR3 DNA: TGTGCCAGCAGCTTGTGGGGACTCACTTCCTATGGCTACACCTTC. The chain carries TRBV5-6 and TRBJ1-2, with D possibly matching TRBD1 (5 bases). This CDR3 is 15 amino acids long. V was cut by 1 base and J by 4 bases, with 14 bases left in between. The germline CDR1 and CDR2 sequences are SGHDT and YYEEEE. Together with reference TRBV5-6 and TRBJ1-2, the CDR3 gives the full variable domain: DAGVTQSPTHLIKTRGQQVTLRCSPKSGHDTVSWYQQALGQGPQFIFQYYEEEERQRGNFPDRFSGHQFPNYSSELNVNALLLGDSALYLCASSLWGLTSYGYTFGSGTRLTVV.

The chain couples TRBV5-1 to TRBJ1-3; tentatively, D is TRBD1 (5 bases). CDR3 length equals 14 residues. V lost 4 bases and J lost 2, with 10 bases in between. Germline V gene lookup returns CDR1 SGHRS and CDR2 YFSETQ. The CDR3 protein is CASSPRGTGNTIYF. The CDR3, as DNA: TGCGCCAGCAGCCCAAGGGGAACTGGAAACACCATATATTTT.

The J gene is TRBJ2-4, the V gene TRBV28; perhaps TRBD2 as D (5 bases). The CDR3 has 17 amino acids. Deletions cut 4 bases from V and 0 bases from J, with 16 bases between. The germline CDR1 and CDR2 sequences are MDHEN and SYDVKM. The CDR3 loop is CASSSSESGLAKNIQYF. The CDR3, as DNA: TGTGCCAGCAGTTCAAGCGAAAGCGGACTAGCCAAAAACATTCAGTACTTC.

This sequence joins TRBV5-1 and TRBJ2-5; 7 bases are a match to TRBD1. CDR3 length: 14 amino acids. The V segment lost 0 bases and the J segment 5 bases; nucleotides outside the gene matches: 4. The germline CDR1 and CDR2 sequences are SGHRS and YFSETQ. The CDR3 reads CASSLGTGEETQYF. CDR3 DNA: TGCGCCAGCAGCTTGGGGACAGGAGAGGAGACCCAGTACTTC.

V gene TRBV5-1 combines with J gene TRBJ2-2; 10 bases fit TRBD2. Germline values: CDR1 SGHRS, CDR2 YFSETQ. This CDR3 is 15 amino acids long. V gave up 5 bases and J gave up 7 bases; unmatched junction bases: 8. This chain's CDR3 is CASSLGLAMVGELFF. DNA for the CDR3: TGCGCCAGCAGTCTGGGACTAGCGATGGTCGGGGAGCTGTTTTTT.

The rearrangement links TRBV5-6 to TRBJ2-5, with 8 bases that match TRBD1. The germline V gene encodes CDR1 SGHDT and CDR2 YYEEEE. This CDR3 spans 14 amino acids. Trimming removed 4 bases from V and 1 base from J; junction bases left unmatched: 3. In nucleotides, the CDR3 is TGTGCCAGCAGCCCCGGACAGGGCCAAGAGACCCAGTACTTC. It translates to CASSPGQGQETQYF.

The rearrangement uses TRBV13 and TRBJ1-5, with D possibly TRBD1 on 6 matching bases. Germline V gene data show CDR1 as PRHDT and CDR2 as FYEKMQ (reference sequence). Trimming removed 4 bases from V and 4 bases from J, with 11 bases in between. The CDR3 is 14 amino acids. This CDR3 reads CASSSGHQNQPQHF. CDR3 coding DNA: TGTGCCAGCAGCTCGGGACACCAAAATCAGCCCCAGCATTTT.

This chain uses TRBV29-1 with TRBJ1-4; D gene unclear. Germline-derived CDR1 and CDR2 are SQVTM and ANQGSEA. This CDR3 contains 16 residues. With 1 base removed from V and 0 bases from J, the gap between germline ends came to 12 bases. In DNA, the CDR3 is TGCAGCGTTGAAGTCGGGAATCATGCAACTAATGAAAAACTGTTTTTT. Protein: CSVEVGNHATNEKLFF.

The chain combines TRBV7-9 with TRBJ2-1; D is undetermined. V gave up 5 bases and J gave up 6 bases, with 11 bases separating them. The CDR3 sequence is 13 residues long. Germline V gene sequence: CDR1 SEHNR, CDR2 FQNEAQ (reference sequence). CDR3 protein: CASSVGWSNEQFF. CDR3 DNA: TGTGCCAGCAGCGTCGGATGGAGCAATGAGCAGTTCTTC.

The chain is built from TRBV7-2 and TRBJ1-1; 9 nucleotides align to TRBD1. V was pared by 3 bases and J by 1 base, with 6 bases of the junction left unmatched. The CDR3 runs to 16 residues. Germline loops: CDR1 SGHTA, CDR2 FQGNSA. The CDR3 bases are TGTGCCAGCAGCTTTTCCGGGACAGGGTCGAACACTGAAGCTTTCTTT. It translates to CASSFSGTGSNTEAFF.

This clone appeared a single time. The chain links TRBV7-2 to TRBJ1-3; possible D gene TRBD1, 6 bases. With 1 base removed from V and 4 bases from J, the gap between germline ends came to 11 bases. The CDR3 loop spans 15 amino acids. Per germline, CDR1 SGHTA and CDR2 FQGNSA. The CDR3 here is CASSLVSQGGNTIYF. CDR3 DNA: TGTGCCAGCAGCTTAGTCAGCCAGGGGGGAAACACCATATATTTT.

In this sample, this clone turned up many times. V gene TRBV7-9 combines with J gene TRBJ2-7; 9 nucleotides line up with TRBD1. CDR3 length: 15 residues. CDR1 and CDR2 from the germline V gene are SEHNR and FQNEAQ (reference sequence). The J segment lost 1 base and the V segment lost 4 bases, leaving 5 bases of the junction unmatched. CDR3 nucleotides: TGTGCCAGCAGCTCCTGGACAGGGGTGTCCTACGAGCAGTACTTC. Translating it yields CASSSWTGVSYEQYF.